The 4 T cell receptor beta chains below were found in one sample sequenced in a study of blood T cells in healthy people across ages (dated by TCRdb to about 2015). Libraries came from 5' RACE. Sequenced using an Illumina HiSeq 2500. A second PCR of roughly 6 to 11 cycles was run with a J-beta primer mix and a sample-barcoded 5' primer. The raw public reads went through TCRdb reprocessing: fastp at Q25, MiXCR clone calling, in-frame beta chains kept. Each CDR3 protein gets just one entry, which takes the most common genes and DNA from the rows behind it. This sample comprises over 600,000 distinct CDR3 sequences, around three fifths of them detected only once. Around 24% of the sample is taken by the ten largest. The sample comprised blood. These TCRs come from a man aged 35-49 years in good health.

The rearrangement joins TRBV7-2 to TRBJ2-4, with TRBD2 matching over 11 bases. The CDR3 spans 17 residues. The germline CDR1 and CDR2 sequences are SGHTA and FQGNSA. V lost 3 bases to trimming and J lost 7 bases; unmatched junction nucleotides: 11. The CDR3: CASSLGTSGASGNIQYF. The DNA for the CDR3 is TGTGCCAGCAGCTTGGGGACTAGCGGAGCCTCCGGGAACATTCAGTACTTC.

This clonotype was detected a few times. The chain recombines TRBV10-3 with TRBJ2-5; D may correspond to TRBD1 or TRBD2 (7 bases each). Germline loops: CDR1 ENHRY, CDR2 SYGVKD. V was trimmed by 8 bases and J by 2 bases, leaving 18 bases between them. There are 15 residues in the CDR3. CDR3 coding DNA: TGTGCCATCCGGGGGGCCAGGGGGGAACAAGAGACCCAGTACTTC. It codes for CAIRGARGEQETQYF.

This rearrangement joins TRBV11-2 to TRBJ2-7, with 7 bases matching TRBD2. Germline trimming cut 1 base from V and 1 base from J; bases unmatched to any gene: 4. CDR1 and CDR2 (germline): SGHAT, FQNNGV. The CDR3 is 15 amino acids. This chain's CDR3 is CASSLVPAGSYEQYF. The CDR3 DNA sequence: TGTGCCAGCAGCTTAGTTCCAGCGGGGTCCTACGAGCAGTACTTC.

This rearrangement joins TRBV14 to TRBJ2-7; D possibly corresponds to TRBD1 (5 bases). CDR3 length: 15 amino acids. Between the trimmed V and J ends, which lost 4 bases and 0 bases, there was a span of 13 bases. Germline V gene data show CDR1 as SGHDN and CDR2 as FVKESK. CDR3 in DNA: TGTGCCAGCAGCCCCCTCTTAGACAGCTCCTACGAGCAGTACTTC. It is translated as CASSPLLDSSYEQYF.